The sequence of this T cell receptor beta chain was determined in a study of technical replicates of blood from several donors. This clone was seen just once. The protocol was immunoSEQ multiplex PCR, while the TCRdb copy is restricted to in-frame clones and leaves out a portion. Of some 80,000 clones listed, roughly 96% are singletons. The CDR3 totals 15 residues. The V and J ends lost 5 bases and 2 bases respectively, with 15 bases between them. The germline CDR1 and CDR2 sequences are SGHAT and FQNNGV. V is TRBV11-2 and J is TRBJ2-5, with a weak D call TRBD1 (5 bases). The receptor was derived from a human donor in good health. Sequences were obtained from T cells isolated from PBMCs. The CDR3 DNA reads TGTGCCAGCAGCCTAATTCAGGGAAGGCAAGAGACCCAGTACTTC. Protein sequence: CASSLIQGRQETQYF.